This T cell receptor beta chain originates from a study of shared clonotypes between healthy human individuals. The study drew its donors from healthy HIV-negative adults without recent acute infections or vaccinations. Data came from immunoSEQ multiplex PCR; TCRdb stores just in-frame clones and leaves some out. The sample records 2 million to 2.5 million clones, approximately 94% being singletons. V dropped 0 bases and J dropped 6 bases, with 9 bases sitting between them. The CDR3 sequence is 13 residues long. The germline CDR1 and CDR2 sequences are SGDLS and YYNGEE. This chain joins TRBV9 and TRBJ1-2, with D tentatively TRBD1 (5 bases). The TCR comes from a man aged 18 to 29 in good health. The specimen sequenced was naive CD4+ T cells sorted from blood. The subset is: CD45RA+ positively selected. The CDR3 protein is CASSVGAGDGYTF. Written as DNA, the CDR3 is TGTGCCAGCAGCGTAGGTGCGGGGGATGGCTACACCTTC. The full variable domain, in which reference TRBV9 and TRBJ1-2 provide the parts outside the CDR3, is DSGVTQTPKHLITATGQRVTLRCSPRSGDLSVYWYQQSLDQGLQFLIQYYNGEERAKGNILERFSAQQFPDLHSELNLSSLELGDSALYFCASSVGAGDGYTFGSGTRLTVV.